The text below deals with one TCR beta chain. This specimen comes from a study of Graves' ophthalmopathy and Graves' hyperthyroidism. RNA transcripts were the template, and TCR beta CDR3 regions were amplified from them. RT-PCR in the first round used HTBI primers; a second-round multiplex PCR followed. One entry per CDR3 protein results from TCRdb running MiXCR on the multiplex PCR reads. The sample yields some 750,000 distinct CDR3 sequences, 40% seen once. This TCR was recovered from an adult man with Graves' ophthalmopathy. The specimen was peripheral blood.

The CDR3 nucleotides are TGTGCCAGCAGTTTCGGGGGGCCATCCTACGAGCAGTACTTC. Protein: CASSFGGPSYEQYF. The chain joins TRBV12-3 or TRBV12-4 to TRBJ2-7; D is perhaps TRBD2 (7 bases). The CDR3 has 14 residues. Trimming shortened V by 3 bases and J by 1 base, and 10 bases separated the two germline ends.